The entry that follows covers one T cell receptor (beta chain) sequence. Antigen specificity is unknown. Each CDR3 protein gets one entry after TCRdb re-called the RT-PCR reads with MiXCR. The sample contains 700,000 to 800,000 distinct CDR3 sequences, 18% of which appear only once. The sample is drawn from a study of response to subunit inactivated influenza vaccine. CDR1 is DFQATT, CDR2 SNEGSKA, per germline (reference sequence). CDR3 length: 14 amino acids. With V trimmed by 1 base and J by 4 bases, 4 bases remained unmatched. General study results and limits: The authors suggested that every seasonal influenza vaccination recruits few new T cells.

V is TRBV20-1 and J is TRBJ2-1, with 7 positions matching TRBD2. This clonotype was sampled from a man over 45 who received an inactivated influenza vaccine. Sequenced material: PBMCs from blood, taken roughly 5 days after vaccination. Here the CDR3 DNA reads TGCAGTGCTAGAGTTACTAGCGCGTACAATGAGCAGTTCTTC. It specifies CSARVTSAYNEQFF.